The 14 T cell receptor beta chains presented below share a single source sample, sequenced in a study of OX40 agonist ivuxolimab in advanced cancers. Method: immunoSEQ multiplex PCR; TCRdb's copy keeps in-frame clones and lacks some. The data contain 80,000 or so clones, over 85% of them singletons. Sequencing used CD4+ or CD8+ T cells sorted from blood, obtained in a trial of the OX40 agonist ivuxolimab. These receptors all come from an adult with an advanced solid tumor such as melanoma, head and neck, liver or kidney cancer.

This clone was counted between two and nine times. The chain links TRBV6-4 to TRBJ2-2, with 8 bases fitting TRBD2. The CDR3 runs 16 residues. V dropped 7 bases and J dropped 3; count of bases not matched to a gene: 10. Germline values: CDR1 MRHNA, CDR2 SNTAGT. The CDR3 bases are TGTGCCAGCACCATGAGCGGGAGTTTGGACACCGGGGAGCTGTTTTTT. It yields the protein CASTMSGSLDTGELFF.

V is TRBV2 and J is TRBJ1-4, with D possibly matching TRBD1 (5 bases). CDR3 length equals 14 residues. Deletions cut 3 bases from V and 5 bases from J, with 10 bases between. The germline CDR1 and CDR2 sequences are SNHLY and FYNNEI. The DNA for the CDR3 is TGTGCCAGCAGTGATAATCGGGGGAATGAAAAACTGTTTTTT. Protein product: CASSDNRGNEKLFF. Full variable domain (missing parts from reference TRBV2 and TRBJ1-4): EPEVTQTPSHQVTQMGQEVILRCVPISNHLYFYWYRQILGQKVEFLVSFYNNEISEKSEIFDDQFSVERPDGSNFTLKIRSTKLEDSAMYFCASSDNRGNEKLFFGSGTQLSVL.

The rearrangement joins TRBV5-1 to TRBJ1-2; D unclear. The CDR3 loop spans 14 amino acids. Germline V lookup: CDR1 SGHRS, CDR2 YFSETQ. Trimming removed 0 bases from V and 6 bases from J, with 12 bases in between. For the CDR3, the DNA is TGCGCCAGCAGCTTGGCCCAGGAAGGCGATGGCTACACCTTC. Translating gives CASSLAQEGDGYTF.

CDR3 nucleotides: TGCGCCAGCAGCACCTCGACAGGGCCAAGCTCTGGGGCCAACGTCCTGACTTTC. Its protein product is CASSTSTGPSSGANVLTF. V usage is TRBV5-1 and J usage is TRBJ2-6, with 7 bases lining up with TRBD1. Looked up from germline, CDR1 is SGHRS and CDR2 is YFSETQ. V lost 4 bases and J lost 0; bases outside the gene matches: 10. The CDR3 runs 18 residues. Based on the CDR3 plus reference TRBV5-1 and TRBJ2-6, the full variable domain is KAGVTQTPRYLIKTRGQQVTLSCSPISGHRSVSWYQQTPGQGLQFLFEYFSETQRNKGNFPGRFSGRQFSNSRSEMNVSTLELGDSALYLCASSTSTGPSSGANVLTFGAGSRLTVL.

This rearrangement joins TRBV5-1 to TRBJ2-2; D not resolved. V was cut by 5 bases and J by 1 base, with 6 bases left in between. CDR3 size: 13 residues. Germline V gives CDR1 SGHRS, CDR2 YFSETQ. CDR3 in DNA: TGCGCCAGCAGACCGAAGAACACCGGGGAGCTGTTTTTT. This sequence encodes CASRPKNTGELFF.

The V and J genes are TRBV30 and TRBJ1-1; D might be TRBD1 (5 bases). V was clipped by 2 bases and J by 4 bases, with 20 bases between them. Per the germline V gene, CDR1 is GTSNPN and CDR2 is SVGIG (reference sequence). The CDR3 is made up of 16 amino acids. For the CDR3, the DNA is TGTGCCTGGAGTACTCCCGGGACCGGAGTGGGCACTGAAGCTTTCTTT. This gives the protein CAWSTPGTGVGTEAFF.

The rearrangement joins TRBV9 to TRBJ1-5; D unresolved. Trimming left V 3 bases short and J 0 bases short, with 10 bases between. Per germline, CDR1 SGDLS and CDR2 YYNGEE. The CDR3 extends over 15 amino acids. The CDR3: CASSGSLSSNQPQHF. CDR3 DNA sequence: TGTGCCAGCAGCGGAAGCCTTTCTAGCAATCAGCCCCAGCATTTT.

This clone was detected once. V gene TRBV5-1 combines with J gene TRBJ2-5; 12 bases are a match to TRBD1. CDR1 and CDR2 from the germline V gene are SGHRS and YFSETQ. V lost 4 bases and J lost 5; bases outside the gene matches: 15. The CDR3 is 18 amino acids. In nucleotides, the CDR3 is TGCGCCAGCAGCGGAGTCCTTGGGGGACAGGGGGCAGGGGAGACCCAGTACTTC. Translated: CASSGVLGGQGAGETQYF.

This clone was picked up one time. V and J are TRBV28 and TRBJ2-7; D assignment may be TRBD1 or TRBD2 (5 bases each). The germline V gene encodes CDR1 MDHEN and CDR2 SYDVKM. The CDR3 has 13 amino acids. Trimming shortened V by 6 bases and J by 6 bases, and 15 bases separated the two germline ends. The CDR3 region is CASRSGATIEQYF. CDR3 nucleotides: TGTGCCAGCAGATCCGGGGCCACCATCGAGCAGTACTTC. The full variable domain, rest sourced from reference TRBV28 and TRBJ2-7, is DVKVTQSSRYLVKRTGEKVFLECVQDMDHENMFWYRQDPGLGLRLIYFSYDVKMKEKGDIPEGYSVSREKKERFSLILESASTNQTSMYLCASRSGATIEQYFGPGTRLTVT.

The chain employs TRBV9 and TRBJ2-3, with TRBD1 as a possible D gene (6 bases). Germline V gives CDR1 SGDLS, CDR2 YYNGEE. The CDR3 is 14 amino acids. The V end was cut by 4 bases, the J end by 2 bases, with 11 bases between. This CDR3 reads CASSPTGNTDTQYF. CDR3 nucleotide sequence: TGTGCCAGCAGCCCAACAGGGAACACAGATACGCAGTATTTT. Drawing the rest from reference TRBV9 and TRBJ2-3, the complete variable domain is DSGVTQTPKHLITATGQRVTLRCSPRSGDLSVYWYQQSLDQGLQFLIQYYNGEERAKGNILERFSAQQFPDLHSELNLSSLELGDSALYFCASSPTGNTDTQYFGPGTRLTVL.

The chain combines TRBV9 with TRBJ2-3, with 7 nucleotides matching TRBD2. CDR1 is SGDLS, CDR2 YYNGEE, per germline. This CDR3 is 14 amino acids long. Trimming took 4 bases from V and 5 from J; bases not matched to a gene: 7. The CDR3 is CASSPRLAGDTQYF. DNA of the CDR3: TGTGCCAGCAGCCCCCGATTAGCGGGAGATACGCAGTATTTT.

The rearrangement links TRBV5-1 to TRBJ1-4; tentatively, D is TRBD1 (5 bases). Germline values: CDR1 SGHRS, CDR2 YFSETQ. This CDR3 has 16 amino acids. The ends were cut back, 0 bases at V and 8 bases at J, with 17 bases in the middle. DNA of the CDR3: TGCGCCAGCAGCTTGGGAGACCAGGGTTTTTGGGAAAAACTGTTTTTT. It encodes CASSLGDQGFWEKLFF.

Comments on this clone: The junction differs from germline at one of its ends, possibly a read error. The V call is TRBV28, the J call TRBJ2-7; D perhaps matches TRBD1 (6 bases). Germline CDR1 MDHEN, CDR2 SYDVKM. CDR3 length: 16 residues. CDR3 protein: CASSLLQGAAGGEQYF. CDR3 DNA: TGTGCCAGCAGCTTATTACAGGGAGCGGCCGGTGGGGAGCAGTACTTC.

The rearrangement joins TRBV30 to TRBJ1-6, with no clear D. Germline CDR1 reads GTSNPN; CDR2 reads SVGIG (reference sequence). V dropped 5 bases and J dropped 0 bases, with 8 bases sitting between them. The CDR3 is 14 residues long. Here the CDR3 reads CAWRESSYNSPLHF. The CDR3 coding sequence is TGTGCCTGGCGGGAGAGCTCCTATAATTCACCCCTCCACTTT.